This TCR beta chain was profiled in a study of shared clonotypes between healthy human individuals. Method: immunoSEQ multiplex PCR; TCRdb's copy keeps in-frame clones and lacks some. Of around 2,000,000 clones listed, roughly 94% are singletons. Terminally differentiated effector memory CD45RA+ cells were excluded from the naive CD8 cells, which were CD45RO-negative and positively selected for CCR7. This clone was counted only a few times. This CDR3 is built from 14 residues. Germline V gene sequence: CDR1 SEHNR, CDR2 FQNEAQ (reference sequence). The ends lost 7 bases at V and 5 bases at J; junction bases unmatched: 8.

The clonotype was recovered from a man younger than 35 in good health. This rearrangement joins TRBV7-9 to TRBJ2-7; 10 bases map to TRBD1. The sequencing sample was made of naive CD8+ T cells sorted from blood. The CDR3 here is CASTMTGGMDEQYF. The CDR3 DNA is TGTGCCAGCACTATGACAGGGGGCATGGACGAGCAGTACTTC.